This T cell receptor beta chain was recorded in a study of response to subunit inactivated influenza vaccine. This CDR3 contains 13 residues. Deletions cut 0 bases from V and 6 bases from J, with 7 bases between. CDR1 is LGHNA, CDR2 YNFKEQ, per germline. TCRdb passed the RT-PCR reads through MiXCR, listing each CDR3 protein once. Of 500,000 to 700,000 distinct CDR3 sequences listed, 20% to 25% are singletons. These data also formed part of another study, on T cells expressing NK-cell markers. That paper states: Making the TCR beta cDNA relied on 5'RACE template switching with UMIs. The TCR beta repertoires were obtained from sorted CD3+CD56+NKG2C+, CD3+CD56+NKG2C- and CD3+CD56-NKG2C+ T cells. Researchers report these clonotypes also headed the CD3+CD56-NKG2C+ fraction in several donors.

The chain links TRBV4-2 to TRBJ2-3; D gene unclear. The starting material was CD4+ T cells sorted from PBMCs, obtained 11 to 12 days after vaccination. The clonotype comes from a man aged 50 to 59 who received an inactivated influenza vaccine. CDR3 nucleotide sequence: TGTGCCAGCAGCCAAGATAAGCTGGATACGCAGTATTTT. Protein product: CASSQDKLDTQYF.